These 27 T cell receptor beta chains were sequenced from one sample in a study of coeliac disease. Measured with immunoSEQ multiplex PCR; TCRdb has only the in-frame clones, and not every one. The sample yields some 3,300 clones, roughly half seen once. Sequences were obtained from intraepithelial lymphocytes from the gut. These TCRs come from an older woman with celiac disease.

This clone is judged medium-sized. This chain uses TRBV9 with TRBJ2-7; 12 positions match TRBD1. V was pared by 4 bases and J by 6 bases, with 14 bases of the junction left unmatched. Per germline, CDR1 SGDLS and CDR2 YYNGEE. The CDR3 loop spans 17 amino acids. The CDR3 nucleotides read TGTGCCAGCAGCCCCTGGGGACAGGGGGCTTCCCTCGGCGAGCAGTACTTC. Translation gives CASSPWGQGASLGEQYF.

The chain is built from TRBV7-9 and TRBJ2-3; 8 bases fit TRBD1. V gave up 1 base and J gave up 10 bases; unmatched junction bases: 16. The CDR3 runs 17 residues. CDR1 is SEHNR, CDR2 FQNEAQ, per germline (reference sequence). Written as DNA, the CDR3 is TGTGCCAGCAGCTTAGGTGTGACAGGGGCCTTCTGGTCCGCGCAGTATTTT. As protein: CASSLGVTGAFWSAQYF. Drawing the rest from reference TRBV7-9 and TRBJ2-3, the complete variable domain is DTGVSQNPRHKITKRGQNVTFRCDPISEHNRLYWYRQTLGQGPEFLTYFQNEAQLEKSRLLSDRFSAERPKGSFSTLEIQRTEQGDSAMYLCASSLGVTGAFWSAQYFGPGTRLTVL.

This clone has more than one count but fewer than ten. One junction end does not reproduce the germline sequence, and a read error may be involved. This sequence joins TRBV5-4 and TRBJ1-2, with D hard to call. CDR1 is SGHNT, CDR2 YYREEE, per germline (reference sequence). This CDR3 comprises 15 residues. The CDR3 DNA follows: TGCGCCAGCAGCCAAGAGTCGTACGATAACTATGGCTACACCTTC. Encoded protein: CASSQESYDNYGYTF.

In its sample, this clone is medium-sized (0.01 to 0.1%). The V and J genes are TRBV28 and TRBJ1-2; D gene ambiguous. In germline, CDR1 is MDHEN, CDR2 SYDVKM. The V gene lost 3 bases and the J gene lost 4 bases, with 21 bases spanning the gap. This CDR3 has 17 residues. CDR3 residues: CASSFSGARFRIYGYTF. As DNA, the CDR3 is TGTGCCAGCAGTTTCTCGGGAGCCCGGTTCCGGATCTATGGCTACACCTTC.

This clone was seen once. V usage is TRBV11-3 and J usage is TRBJ2-1; maybe TRBD2 (6 bases). V lost 5 bases, J lost 4 bases, and 15 bases lay in between. The CDR3 consists of 15 residues. Germline loops: CDR1 SGHNT, CDR2 YENEEA. CDR3 coding DNA: TGTGCCAGCAGCCGCGCCGGGACTCTATACAATGAGCAGTTCTTC. As protein: CASSRAGTLYNEQFF.

CDR3 protein: CASHDAARGDTIYF. For the CDR3, the DNA is TGTGCCAGCCACGACGCGGCCAGGGGGGACACCATATATTTT. The rearrangement links TRBV6-5 to TRBJ1-3; 7 nucleotides line up with TRBD1. Germline V CDR1 and CDR2: MNHEY, SVGAGI. The junction had 12 bases not matched to a gene; V was cut back by 8 bases and J by 8 bases. This CDR3 has 14 residues.

The rearrangement links TRBV7-2 to TRBJ2-7, with a possible D match to TRBD1 (5 bases). Trimming pared 2 bases from V and 5 bases from J, leaving 13 bases between. From germline, CDR1 is SGHTA and CDR2 FQGNSA. This CDR3 has 14 amino acids. The CDR3 coding sequence is TGTGCCAGCAGCTTACATCAGGGAACAAACGAGCAGTACTTC. Translation: CASSLHQGTNEQYF.

The sample holds a few counts of this clone. The J gene is TRBJ2-1, the V gene TRBV5-6; D is unresolved. Trimming removed 2 bases at V and 7 bases at J, with 16 bases between. Germline values: CDR1 SGHDT, CDR2 YYEEEE. The CDR3 is 15 amino acids. The CDR3 sequence: CASSFPGLPRNEQFF. In DNA, the CDR3 is TGTGCCAGCAGCTTCCCCGGGTTACCTCGGAATGAGCAGTTCTTC.

This clone has just a few counts. CDR3 sequence: CASSSTLNTEAFF. The CDR3 DNA reads as TGTGCCAGCAGCTCTACCCTAAACACTGAAGCTTTCTTT. The rearrangement links TRBV7-9 to TRBJ1-1; D gene unclear. This CDR3 has 13 amino acids. V was trimmed by 4 bases and J by 2 bases, leaving 8 bases between them. The V gene's germline CDR1 is SEHNR and CDR2 FQNEAQ (reference sequence).

V gene TRBV27 combines with J gene TRBJ1-5, with D uncertain. CDR1 and CDR2 from the germline V gene are MNHEY and SMNVEV (reference sequence). V lost 5 bases and J lost 5, with 13 bases in between. The CDR3 has 14 amino acids. The CDR3 loop reads CASSTLGPYQPQHF. The DNA for the CDR3 is TGTGCCAGCAGTACCCTGGGCCCGTATCAGCCCCAGCATTTT.

As to this clone: Relative to the germline gene, one junction end is altered; a read error may explain this. The chain links TRBV6-1 to TRBJ2-2; maybe TRBD2 (6 bases). Germline V gene lookup returns CDR1 MNHNS and CDR2 SASEGT. The CDR3 consists of 14 residues. The CDR3 DNA is TGTGCCAGCAGTTGGGACTCCAACATCGGGGAGCTGTTTTTT. Protein: CASSWDSNIGELFF.

This clone was detected only a few times. The chain uses TRBV7-7 and TRBJ2-5; 8 nucleotides match TRBD2. V was pared by 5 bases and J by 1 base, with 6 bases of the junction left unmatched. Germline CDR1 reads SSHAT; CDR2 reads FNYEAQ (reference sequence). There are 15 residues in the CDR3. The CDR3 nucleotides are TGTGCCAGCAGCCCCCGGACTAGCCCCCAAGAGACCCAGTACTTC. This gives the protein CASSPRTSPQETQYF.

This chain joins TRBV27 and TRBJ1-1; D ambiguous. Deletions cut 2 bases from V and 5 bases from J, with 6 bases between. Germline V gene data show CDR1 as MNHEY and CDR2 as SMNVEV (reference sequence). CDR3 length: 12 residues. CDR3 nucleotides: TGTGCCAGCAGTTTAACCCGGACTGAAGCTTTCTTT. It translates to CASSLTRTEAFF.

The chain employs TRBV25-1 and TRBJ2-3; no reliable D call. CDR1 and CDR2 from the germline V gene are MGHDK and SYGVNS. The CDR3 totals 17 residues. The V and J ends lost 3 bases and 0 bases respectively, with 16 bases between them. As DNA, the CDR3 is TGTGCCAGCAGTGAGCTTGACACCCTGCCTAGCACAGATACGCAGTATTTT. Protein sequence: CASSELDTLPSTDTQYF.

The chain links TRBV11-3 to TRBJ1-3; a possible D gene is TRBD1 (6 bases). V lost 5 bases and J 0 bases, leaving 11 bases between the germline ends. This CDR3 spans 15 amino acids. Germline V gene data show CDR1 as SGHNT and CDR2 as YENEEA. The CDR3, as DNA: TGTGCCAGCAGCGCGACCAGGGGCTCTGGAAACACCATATATTTT. Translation: CASSATRGSGNTIYF.

The chain combines TRBV7-9 with TRBJ1-3; TRBD1 aligns across 7 bases. This CDR3 is 18 amino acids long. V was clipped by 0 bases and J by 0 bases; unmatched bases: 8. Germline CDR1 is SEHNR and CDR2 is FQNEAQ (reference sequence). The chain's CDR3 is CASSLARTGANSGNTIYF. The DNA for the CDR3 is TGTGCCAGCAGCTTAGCTCGCACAGGGGCGAACTCTGGAAACACCATATATTTT.

The V gene is TRBV7-2, the J gene TRBJ2-3; the D gene is possibly TRBD2 (5 bases). The CDR3 has 17 amino acids. Looked up from germline, CDR1 is SGHTA and CDR2 is FQGNSA. V lost 2 bases and J 4 bases, leaving 19 bases between the germline ends. The CDR3 DNA reads as TGTGCCAGCAGCTTAAATGGAGGACTCCTCCGGGCAGATACGCAGTATTTT. Translated, it gives CASSLNGGLLRADTQYF.

The chain has TRBV6-1 and TRBJ1-2; TRBD1 agrees at 8 bases. The CDR3 runs to 15 residues. V shed 3 bases, J shed 2 bases, and the junction held 5 bases outside the gene matches. Germline V gene lookup returns CDR1 MNHNS and CDR2 SASEGT. CDR3 amino acids: CASSEWTGSNYGYTF. The CDR3 region has the DNA TGTGCCAGCAGTGAGTGGACAGGGAGCAACTATGGCTACACCTTC.

This chain connects TRBV5-1 to TRBJ1-4; D call uncertain. This CDR3 comprises 14 residues. Germline assignment: CDR1 SGHRS and CDR2 YFSETQ. Trimming removed 0 bases at V and 3 bases at J, with 6 bases between. This CDR3 reads CASSLAGSNEKLFF. CDR3 bases: TGCGCCAGCAGCTTGGCGGGGTCTAATGAAAAACTGTTTTTT.

The chain carries TRBV11-2 and TRBJ2-7; D possibly corresponds to TRBD2 (7 bases). Germline CDR1 SGHAT, CDR2 FQNNGV. V shed 3 bases and J shed 0 bases, with 15 bases lying between them. This CDR3 comprises 16 residues. Written as DNA, the CDR3 is TGTGCCAGCAGCTTGGCATCGGGGGGCCCCTCCTACGAGCAGTACTTC. It translates to CASSLASGGPSYEQYF.

The chain has TRBV28 and TRBJ2-1; a possible D gene is TRBD1 (5 bases). This CDR3 comprises 13 residues. Trimming stripped 5 bases from V and 4 bases from J, with 9 bases between. Germline CDR1 MDHEN, CDR2 SYDVKM. The CDR3 bases are TGTGCCAGCAGTCTGGACACTTACAATGAGCAGTTCTTC. Protein: CASSLDTYNEQFF.

This chain uses TRBV12-5 with TRBJ2-5; 9 bases are shared with TRBD1. The DNA end lines up better with TRBJ2-7; the J call may be wrong. The CDR3 is 13 residues long. The germline V gene encodes CDR1 LGHNT and CDR2 FRNRAP. The CDR3 DNA is TGTGCTAGTGGTGTGGACAGGGGCTACGAGCAGTACTTC. Translation: CASGVDRGYEQYF.

V is TRBV7-3 and J is TRBJ1-2; D is undetermined. The CDR3 has 13 amino acids. The V gene's germline CDR1 is SGHTA and CDR2 FQGTGA. Trimming left V 2 bases short and J 5 bases short, with 9 bases between. CDR3 loop: CASSLAGAYGYTF. Written as DNA, the CDR3 is TGTGCCAGCAGCTTAGCGGGAGCTTATGGCTACACCTTC.

This sequence joins TRBV7-2 and TRBJ1-2; 7 positions agree with TRBD1. The length of the CDR3 is 13 residues. Germline V CDR1 and CDR2: SGHTA, FQGNSA. After removal of 5 bases from V and 5 bases from J, the junction contained 5 bases not matched to a gene. The DNA for the CDR3 is TGTGCCAGCAGCGTACAGGGGAGGTATGGCTACACCTTC. As protein: CASSVQGRYGYTF.

The chain recombines TRBV2 with TRBJ1-2; 11 nucleotides align to TRBD1. V gave up 5 bases and J gave up 4 bases; unmatched junction bases: 3. The CDR3 loop spans 14 amino acids. Germline loops: CDR1 SNHLY, CDR2 FYNNEI. The CDR3 DNA is TGTGCCAGCAGTAAGGACAGGGGGCTCTATGGCTACACCTTC. Protein product: CASSKDRGLYGYTF.

The CDR3 loop reads CASRTDSQETQYF. The CDR3 DNA is TGTGCCAGCAGAACCGACAGCCAAGAGACCCAGTACTTC. The chain is built from TRBV27 and TRBJ2-5, with D perhaps TRBD1 (5 bases). Germline-derived CDR1 and CDR2 are MNHEY and SMNVEV (reference sequence). This CDR3 region has 13 residues. Trimming shortened V by 6 bases and J by 1 base, and 9 bases separated the two germline ends.

This clone was seen a few times. The chain employs TRBV5-1 and TRBJ1-1, with TRBD1 matching 8 bases. The germline CDR1 and CDR2 sequences are SGHRS and YFSETQ. The V segment lost 7 bases and the J segment 0 bases; nucleotides outside the gene matches: 8. CDR3 length: 15 amino acids. In DNA form, the CDR3 reads TGCGCCAGCGGACAGGGAGGGTTGATGAACACTGAAGCTTTCTTT. This gives the protein CASGQGGLMNTEAFF.